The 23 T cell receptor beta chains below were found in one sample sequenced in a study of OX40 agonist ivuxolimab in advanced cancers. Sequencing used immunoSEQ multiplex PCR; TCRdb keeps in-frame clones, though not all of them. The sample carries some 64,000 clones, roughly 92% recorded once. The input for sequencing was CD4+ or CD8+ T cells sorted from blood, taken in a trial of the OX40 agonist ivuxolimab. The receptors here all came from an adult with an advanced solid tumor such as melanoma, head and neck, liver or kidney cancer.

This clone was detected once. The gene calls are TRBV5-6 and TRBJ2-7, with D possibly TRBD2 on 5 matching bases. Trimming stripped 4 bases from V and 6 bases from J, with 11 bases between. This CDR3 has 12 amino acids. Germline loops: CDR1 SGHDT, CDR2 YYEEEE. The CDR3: CASSPGGLEQYF. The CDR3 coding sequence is TGTGCCAGCAGCCCCGGTGGACTCGAGCAGTACTTC.

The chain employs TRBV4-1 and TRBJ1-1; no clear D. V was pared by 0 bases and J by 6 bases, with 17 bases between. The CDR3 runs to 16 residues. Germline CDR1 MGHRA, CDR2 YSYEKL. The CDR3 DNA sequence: TGCGCCAGCAGCCAAGACCTTGTGGCACCGGATCCTGAAGCTTTCTTT. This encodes CASSQDLVAPDPEAFF.

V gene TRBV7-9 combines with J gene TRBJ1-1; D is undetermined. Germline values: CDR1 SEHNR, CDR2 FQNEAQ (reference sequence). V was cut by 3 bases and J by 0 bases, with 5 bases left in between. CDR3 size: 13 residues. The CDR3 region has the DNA TGTGCCAGCAGCTTGGACTTGAACACTGAAGCTTTCTTT. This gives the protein CASSLDLNTEAFF.

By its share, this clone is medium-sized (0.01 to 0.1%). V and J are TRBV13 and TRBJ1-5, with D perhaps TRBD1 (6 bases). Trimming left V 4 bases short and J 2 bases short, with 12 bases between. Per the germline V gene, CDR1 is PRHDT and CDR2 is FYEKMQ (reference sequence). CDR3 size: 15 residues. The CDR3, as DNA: TGTGCCAGCAGCTATAGGGGGGAGGGCAATCAGCCCCAGCATTTT. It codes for CASSYRGEGNQPQHF.

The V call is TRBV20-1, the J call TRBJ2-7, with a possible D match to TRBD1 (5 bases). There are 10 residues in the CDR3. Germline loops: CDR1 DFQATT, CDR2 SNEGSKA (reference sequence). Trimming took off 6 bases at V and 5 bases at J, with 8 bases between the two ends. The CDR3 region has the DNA TGCAGTGCGGGGCTGCACGAGCAGTACTTC. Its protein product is CSAGLHEQYF.

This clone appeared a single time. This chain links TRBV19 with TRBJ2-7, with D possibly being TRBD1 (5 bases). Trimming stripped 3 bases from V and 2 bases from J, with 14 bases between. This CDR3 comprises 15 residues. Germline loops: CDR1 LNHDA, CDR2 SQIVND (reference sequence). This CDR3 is CASSMTEQLTYEQYF. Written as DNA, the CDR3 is TGTGCCAGTAGTATGACAGAACAGCTCACCTACGAGCAGTACTTC.

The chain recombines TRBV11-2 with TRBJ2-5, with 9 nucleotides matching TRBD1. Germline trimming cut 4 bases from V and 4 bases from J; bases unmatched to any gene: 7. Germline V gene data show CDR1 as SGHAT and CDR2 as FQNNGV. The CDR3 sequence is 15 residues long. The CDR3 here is CASSSDRGVIETQYF. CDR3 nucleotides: TGTGCCAGCAGCTCGGACAGGGGTGTTATAGAGACCCAGTACTTC.

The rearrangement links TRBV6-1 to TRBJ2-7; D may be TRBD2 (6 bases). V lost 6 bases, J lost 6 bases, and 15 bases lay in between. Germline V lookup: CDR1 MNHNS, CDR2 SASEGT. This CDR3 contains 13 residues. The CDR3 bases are TGTGCCAGCAGCTTGTCTGGAGGGGCCGAGCAGTACTTC. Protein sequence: CASSLSGGAEQYF.

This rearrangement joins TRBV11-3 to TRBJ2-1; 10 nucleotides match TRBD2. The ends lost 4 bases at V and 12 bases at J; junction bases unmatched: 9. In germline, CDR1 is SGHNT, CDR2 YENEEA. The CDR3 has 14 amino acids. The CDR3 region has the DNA TGTGCCAGCAGCTCGGAGAAGCGGGGGGGCCGGCAGTTCTTC. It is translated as CASSSEKRGGRQFF.

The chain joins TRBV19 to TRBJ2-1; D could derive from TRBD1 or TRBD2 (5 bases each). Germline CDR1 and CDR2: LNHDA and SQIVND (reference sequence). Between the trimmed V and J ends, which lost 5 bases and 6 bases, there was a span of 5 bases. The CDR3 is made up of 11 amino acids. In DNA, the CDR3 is TGTGCCAGTAGTGGGGGCAATGAGCAGTTCTTC. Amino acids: CASSGGNEQFF. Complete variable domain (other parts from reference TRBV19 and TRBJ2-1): DGGITQSPKYLFRKEGQNVTLSCEQNLNHDAMYWYRQDPGQGLRLIYYSQIVNDFQKGDIAEGYSVSREKKESFPLTVTSAQKNPTAFYLCASSGGNEQFFGPGTRLTVL.

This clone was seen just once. The CDR3 sequence: CASSLLFPGGNYGYTF. The CDR3 DNA reads as TGTGCCAGCAGTTTGCTGTTTCCAGGGGGCAACTATGGCTACACCTTC. The chain has TRBV28 and TRBJ1-2; 8 bases align to TRBD1. CDR1 MDHEN and CDR2 SYDVKM come from the germline V gene. The CDR3 sequence is 16 residues long. The V and J ends lost 3 bases and 2 bases, in that order; junction bases with no gene match: 8.

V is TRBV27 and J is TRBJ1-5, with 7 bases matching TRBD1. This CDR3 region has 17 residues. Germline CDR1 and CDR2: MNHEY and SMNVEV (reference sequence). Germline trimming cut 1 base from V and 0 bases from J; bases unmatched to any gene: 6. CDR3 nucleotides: TGTGCCAGCAGTTTATGGGGGACAGACCATAGCAATCAGCCCCAGCATTTT. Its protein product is CASSLWGTDHSNQPQHF.

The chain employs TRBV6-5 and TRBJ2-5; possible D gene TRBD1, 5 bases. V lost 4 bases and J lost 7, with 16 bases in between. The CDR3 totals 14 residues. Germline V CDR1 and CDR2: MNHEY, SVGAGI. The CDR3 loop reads CASSSPGSQGTQYF. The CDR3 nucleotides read TGTGCCAGCAGTTCCCCTGGCTCCCAGGGGACCCAGTACTTC.

CDR3 sequence reads: CASSLGGEAFF. The CDR3 DNA sequence: TGTGCCAGCAGCCTGGGTGGTGAAGCTTTCTTT. This chain joins TRBV5-4 and TRBJ1-1; D gene uncertain. The V and J ends lost 4 bases and 7 bases respectively, with 8 bases between them. This CDR3 is 11 amino acids long. Germline values: CDR1 SGHNT, CDR2 YYREEE (reference sequence).

Written as DNA, the CDR3 is TGTGCCAGCTCACCACCGGAAGGGCCTAATGAAAAACTGTTTTTT. Amino acids: CASSPPEGPNEKLFF. The V gene is TRBV18, the J gene TRBJ1-4; no reliable D call. Germline V gene sequence: CDR1 KGHSH, CDR2 LQKENI. V was cut by 0 bases and J by 3 bases, with 8 bases left in between. CDR3 size: 15 residues.

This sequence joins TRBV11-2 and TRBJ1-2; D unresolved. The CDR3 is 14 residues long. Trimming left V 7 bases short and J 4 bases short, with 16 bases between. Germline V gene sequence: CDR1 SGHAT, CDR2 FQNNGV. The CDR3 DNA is TGTGCCAGCACCCCCCTAATGGGCTCCTATGGCTACACCTTC. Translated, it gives CASTPLMGSYGYTF.

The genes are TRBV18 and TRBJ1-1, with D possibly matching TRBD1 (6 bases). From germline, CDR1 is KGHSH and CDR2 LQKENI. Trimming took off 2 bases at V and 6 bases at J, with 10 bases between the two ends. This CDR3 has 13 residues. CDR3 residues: CASSPGPGAEAFF. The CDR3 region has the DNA TGTGCCAGCTCACCAGGGCCAGGGGCTGAAGCTTTCTTT.

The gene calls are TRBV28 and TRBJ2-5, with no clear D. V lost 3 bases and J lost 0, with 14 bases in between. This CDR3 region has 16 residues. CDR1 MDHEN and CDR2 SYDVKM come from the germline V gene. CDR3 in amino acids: CASSLISEGNQETQYF. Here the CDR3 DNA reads TGTGCCAGCAGTTTGATTAGTGAAGGGAACCAAGAGACCCAGTACTTC.

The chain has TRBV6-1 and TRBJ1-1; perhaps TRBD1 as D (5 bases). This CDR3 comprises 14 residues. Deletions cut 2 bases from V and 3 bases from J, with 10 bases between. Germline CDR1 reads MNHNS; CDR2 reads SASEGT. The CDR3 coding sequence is TGTGCCAGCAGTGAAAAGGGGCCTCACACTGAAGCTTTCTTT. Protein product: CASSEKGPHTEAFF.

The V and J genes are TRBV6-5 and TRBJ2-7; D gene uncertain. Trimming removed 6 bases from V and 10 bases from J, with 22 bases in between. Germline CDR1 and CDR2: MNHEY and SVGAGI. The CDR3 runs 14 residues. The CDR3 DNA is TGTGCCAGCAGCCTTTCCGGGCCGGAGACGCAACAGTACTTC. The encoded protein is CASSLSGPETQQYF.

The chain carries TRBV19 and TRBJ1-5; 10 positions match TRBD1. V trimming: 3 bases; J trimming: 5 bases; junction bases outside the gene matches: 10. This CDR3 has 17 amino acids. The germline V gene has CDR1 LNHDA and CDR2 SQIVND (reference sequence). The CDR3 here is CASSIIPQTGGDQPQHF. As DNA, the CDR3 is TGTGCCAGTAGTATCATCCCTCAGACAGGGGGCGATCAGCCCCAGCATTTT.

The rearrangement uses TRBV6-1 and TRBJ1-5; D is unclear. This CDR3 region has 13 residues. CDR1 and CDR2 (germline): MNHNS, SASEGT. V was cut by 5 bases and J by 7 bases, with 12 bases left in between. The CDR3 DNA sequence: TGTGCCAGCAGTTCCGCCAGCGACCAGCCCCAGCATTTT. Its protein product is CASSSASDQPQHF.

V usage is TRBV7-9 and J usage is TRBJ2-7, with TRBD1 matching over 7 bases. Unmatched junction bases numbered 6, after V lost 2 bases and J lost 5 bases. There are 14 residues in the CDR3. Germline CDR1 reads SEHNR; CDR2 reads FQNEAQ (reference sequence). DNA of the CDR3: TGTGCCAGCAGCTTATCCGAGACAGGGAACGAGCAGTACTTC. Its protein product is CASSLSETGNEQYF.